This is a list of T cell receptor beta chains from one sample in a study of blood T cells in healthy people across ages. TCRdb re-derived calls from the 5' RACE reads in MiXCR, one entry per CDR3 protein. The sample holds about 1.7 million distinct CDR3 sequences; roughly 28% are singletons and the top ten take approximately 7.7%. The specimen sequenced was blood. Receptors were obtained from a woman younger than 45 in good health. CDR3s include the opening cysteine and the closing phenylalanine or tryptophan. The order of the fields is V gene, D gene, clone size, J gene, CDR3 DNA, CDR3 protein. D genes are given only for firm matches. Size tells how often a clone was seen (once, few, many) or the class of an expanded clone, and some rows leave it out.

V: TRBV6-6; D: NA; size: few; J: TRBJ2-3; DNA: TGTGCCAGCAGCCGGGACGGTACTAGCACAGATACGCAGTATTTT; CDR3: CASSRDGTSTDTQYF
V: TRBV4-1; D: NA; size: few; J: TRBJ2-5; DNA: TGCGCCAGCAGCCAAGATCCCCATGGGAGGGAGACCCAGTACTTC; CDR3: CASSQDPHGRETQYF
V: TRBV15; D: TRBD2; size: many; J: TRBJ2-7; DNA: TGTGCCACCAGCAACCGGGGGGACTACGAGCAGTACTTC; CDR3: CATSNRGDYEQYF
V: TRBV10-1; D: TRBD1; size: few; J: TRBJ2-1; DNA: TGCGCTAGCAGTAATCAACCCGGGACAGGGGCTTACAATGAGCAGTTCTTC; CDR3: CASSNQPGTGAYNEQFF
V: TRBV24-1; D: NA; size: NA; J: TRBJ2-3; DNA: TGTGCCACCAGTGATTGGACAGATACGCAGTATTTT; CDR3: CATSDWTDTQYF
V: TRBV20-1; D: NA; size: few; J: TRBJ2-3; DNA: TGCAGTGCTAGTACGCGGGTTCGGGATACGCAGTATTTT; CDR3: CSASTRVRDTQYF
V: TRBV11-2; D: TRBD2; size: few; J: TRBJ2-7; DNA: TGTGCCAGCAGCTACCGGGTCGGGAGGGCCTACGAGCAGTACTTC; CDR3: CASSYRVGRAYEQYF
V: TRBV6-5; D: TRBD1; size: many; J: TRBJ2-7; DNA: TGTGCCAGCAGAAAATTGGGACAGGGCTACGAGCAGTACTTC; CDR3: CASRKLGQGYEQYF
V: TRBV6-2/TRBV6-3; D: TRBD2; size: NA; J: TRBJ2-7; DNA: TGTGCCAGCAGCCAGCGGGGGTCACGCTCCTACGAGCAGTACTTC; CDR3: CASSQRGSRSYEQYF
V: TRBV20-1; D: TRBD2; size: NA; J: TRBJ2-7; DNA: TGCAGTGCTCAGCTAGCGGGTAACTCCTACGAGCAGTACTTC; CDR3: CSAQLAGNSYEQYF
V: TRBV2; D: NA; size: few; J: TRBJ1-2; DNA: TGTGCCAGCAGGGGGCAAGACTATGGCTACACCTTC; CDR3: CASRGQDYGYTF
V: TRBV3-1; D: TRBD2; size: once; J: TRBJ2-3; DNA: TGTGCCAGCAGCCAAGTAGTAAGCGGGGGGACCCGCACAGATACGCAGTATTTT; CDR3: CASSQVVSGGTRTDTQYF
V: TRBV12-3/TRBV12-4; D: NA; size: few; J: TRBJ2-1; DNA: TGTGCCAGCAGTTTTGAGGGAGATGGCAATGAGCAGTTCTTC; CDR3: CASSFEGDGNEQFF
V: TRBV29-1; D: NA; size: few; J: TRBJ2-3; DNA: TGCAGCGTTGGAGACAGGTCTAGCACAGATACGCAGTATTTT; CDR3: CSVGDRSSTDTQYF
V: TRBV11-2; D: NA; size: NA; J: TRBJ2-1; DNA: TGTGCCAGCGCCTTCTCGGGGGCGAATGAGCAGTTCTTC; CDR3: CASAFSGANEQFF
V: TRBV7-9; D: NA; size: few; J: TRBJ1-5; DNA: TGTGCCAGCAGCTTATCCGGACAAGGGGTTCAGCCCCAGCATTTT; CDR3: CASSLSGQGVQPQHF
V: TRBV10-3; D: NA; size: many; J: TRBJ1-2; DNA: TGTGCCATCAGGAGGGAGTTTGGCTATGGCTACACCTTC; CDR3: CAIRREFGYGYTF